This TCR beta chain was identified in a study of shared clonotypes between healthy human individuals. Study-wide background: Donors consisted of a couple of women and a few men between 18 and 49.

This clone was observed once. What it binds is unknown. The CDR3 has 15 amino acids. Here immunoSEQ multiplex PCR was the method, and the copy in TCRdb shows in-frame clones only, minus some. The sample lists around 370,000 clones; approximately 96% were seen once. Donors were Caucasian adults residing in Nashville, Tennessee, USA. Study conclusions and caveats: In having few donors, the study represented limited genetic and exposure-history diversity. At large depth, rarefaction still showed sorted-subset sequencing to be incomplete.

Sequencing was performed on memory CD8+ T cells sorted from blood. Subset here: CD45RO+ cells pooled with CCR7-negative TemRA cells. V gene TRBV12-2 combines with J gene TRBJ2-2; no DNA check was done on the table's D call, TRBD1. TRBV12-2 is noted as a pseudogene. This clonotype was sampled from a man in his thirties or forties in good health. The CDR3 region has the DNA TGTGCAAGTCGCTTCCAGGGCCGGAACACCGGGGAGCTGTTTTTT. Translated, it gives CASRFQGRNTGELFF.